This T cell receptor beta chain was sequenced for a study of blood T cell repertoires in COVID-19. Germline trimming cut 4 bases from V and 5 bases from J; bases unmatched to any gene: 4. CDR3 length: 13 amino acids. Per the germline V gene, CDR1 is SNHLY and CDR2 is FYNNEI. Measured with immunoSEQ multiplex PCR; TCRdb has only the in-frame clones, and not every one. Of more than 250,000 clones in the sample, 92% were seen once. Sequences were obtained from PBMCs or T cells enriched from blood (not recorded which). This clonotype originated in a woman aged 25 to 39 who had recovered from COVID-19. This chain connects TRBV2 to TRBJ1-1; 7 nucleotides match TRBD1. CDR3 in DNA: TGTGCCAGCAGTGGAGGGACAGAGACTGAAGCTTTCTTT. Its protein product is CASSGGTETEAFF. Looking up the rest from reference TRBV2 and TRBJ1-1 gives the full variable domain: EPEVTQTPSHQVTQMGQEVILRCVPISNHLYFYWYRQILGQKVEFLVSFYNNEISEKSEIFDDQFSVERPDGSNFTLKIRSTKLEDSAMYFCASSGGTETEAFFGQGTRLTVV.